This TCR beta chain derives from a study of T cells in Graves' hyperthyroidism and ophthalmopathy. There are many counts of this clonotype. The germline V gene encodes CDR1 SGHRS and CDR2 YFSETQ. V dropped 0 bases and J dropped 7; count of bases not matched to a gene: 7. CDR3 length equals 15 residues. RNA transcripts served as the template for amplifying TCR beta CDR3 regions. RT-PCR in the first round (using the HTBI primer set) targeted the TCR CDR3. TCRdb reprocessed the multiplex PCR reads with MiXCR, giving one entry per CDR3 protein. Found here are 540,000 or so distinct CDR3 sequences, just over 45% of them singletons; the top ten hold 15% to 20%.

Sequencing used peripheral blood or thyroid tissue (not recorded which). This sequence originates from an adult woman with Graves' disease, either hyperthyroidism or ophthalmopathy (not recorded which). V usage is TRBV5-1 and J usage is TRBJ2-7; 10 bases match TRBD2. The CDR3 sequence is CASSLVASGSGEQYF. The CDR3 DNA reads TGCGCCAGCAGCTTGGTGGCTAGCGGGAGTGGTGAGCAGTACTTC.